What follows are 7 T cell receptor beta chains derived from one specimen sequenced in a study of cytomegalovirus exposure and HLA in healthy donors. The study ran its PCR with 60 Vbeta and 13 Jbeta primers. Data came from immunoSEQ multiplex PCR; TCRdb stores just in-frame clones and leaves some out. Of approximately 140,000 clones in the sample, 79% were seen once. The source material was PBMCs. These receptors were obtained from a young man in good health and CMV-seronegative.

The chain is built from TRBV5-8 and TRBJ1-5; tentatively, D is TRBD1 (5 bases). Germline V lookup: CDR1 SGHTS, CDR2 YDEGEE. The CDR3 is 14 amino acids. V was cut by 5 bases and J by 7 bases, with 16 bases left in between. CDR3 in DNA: TGTGCCAGCAGAAACAGACAGAAGTGGCAGCCCCAGCATTTT. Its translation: CASRNRQKWQPQHF.

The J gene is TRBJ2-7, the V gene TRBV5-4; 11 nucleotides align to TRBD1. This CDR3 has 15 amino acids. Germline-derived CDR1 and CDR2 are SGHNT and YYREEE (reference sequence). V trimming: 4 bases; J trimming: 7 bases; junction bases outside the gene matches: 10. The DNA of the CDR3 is TGTGCCAGCAGCGGCCCCCGGACAGGGGGCCGAGAGCAGTACTTC. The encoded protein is CASSGPRTGGREQYF.

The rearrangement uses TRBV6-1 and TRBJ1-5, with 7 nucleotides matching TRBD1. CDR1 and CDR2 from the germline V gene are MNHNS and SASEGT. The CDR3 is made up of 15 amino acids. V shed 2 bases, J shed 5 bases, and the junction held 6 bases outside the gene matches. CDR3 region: CASSESNRGHQPQHF. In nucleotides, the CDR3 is TGTGCCAGCAGTGAATCGAACAGGGGCCATCAGCCCCAGCATTTT.

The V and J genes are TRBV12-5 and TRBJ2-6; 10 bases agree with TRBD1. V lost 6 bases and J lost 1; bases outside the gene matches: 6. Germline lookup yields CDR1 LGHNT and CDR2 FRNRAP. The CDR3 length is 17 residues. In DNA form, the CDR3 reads TGTGCTAGTGGACCCCGGGACAGGGGATCTGGGGCCAACGTCCTGACTTTC. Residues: CASGPRDRGSGANVLTF.

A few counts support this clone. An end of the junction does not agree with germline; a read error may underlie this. CDR3: CASSLEGLAGVF. As DNA, the CDR3 is TGTGCCAGCAGCTTAGAGGGACTAGCGGGGGTCTTC. V usage is TRBV11-2 and J usage is TRBJ2-1; 14 nucleotides agree with TRBD2. The CDR3 runs to 12 residues. The germline gives CDR1 SGHAT, CDR2 FQNNGV. Using reference TRBV11-2 and TRBJ2-1 for the parts outside the CDR3, the full variable domain is EAGVAQSPRYKIIEKRQSVAFWCNPISGHATLYWYQQILGQGPKLLIQFQNNGVVDDSQLPKDRFSAERLKGVDSTLKIQPAKLEDSAVYLCASSLEGLAGVFGPGTRLTVL.

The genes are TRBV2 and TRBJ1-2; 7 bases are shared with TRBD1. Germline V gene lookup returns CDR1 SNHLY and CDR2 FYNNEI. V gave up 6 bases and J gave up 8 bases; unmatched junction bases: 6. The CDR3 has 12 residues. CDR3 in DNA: TGTGCCAGCAGGTCAGGGGGGTCGGGCTACACCTTC. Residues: CASRSGGSGYTF.

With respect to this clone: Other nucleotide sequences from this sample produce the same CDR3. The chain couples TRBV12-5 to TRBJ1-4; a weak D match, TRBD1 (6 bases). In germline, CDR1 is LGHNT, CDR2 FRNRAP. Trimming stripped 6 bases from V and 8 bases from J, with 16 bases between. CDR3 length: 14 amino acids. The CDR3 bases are TGTGCTAGTGGGGTTACAGGGTTAGGCGAAAAACTGTTTTTT. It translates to CASGVTGLGEKLFF.